This TCR beta chain was sequenced during a study of blood T cell repertoires in COVID-19. Overall study: PBMCs, B-cell-depleted T cells, or T cells provided the cDNA or gDNA that made up the material.

Authors' analysis steps: For nucleated cells, counts were estimated from reference gene primer amplification. Sequenced by immunoSEQ multiplex PCR; TCRdb stores in-frame clones only, minus some. V and J calls and clone size follow that table, whereas D and trimming were derived from the DNA. The sample holds nearly 95,000 clones, 80% to 90% seen once. Per germline, CDR1 SGHAT and CDR2 FQNNGV. This CDR3 region has 17 residues. Trimming left V 5 bases short and J 0 bases short, with 19 bases between. This chain joins TRBV11-2 and TRBJ1-2; D not certain. The material sequenced was peripheral blood. This TCR was recovered from a woman of 80 years or more with acute or convalescent COVID-19. In DNA form, the CDR3 reads TGTGCCAGCAGCCACCCCGGGGTGGAGGCAGCTAACTATGGCTACACCTTC. This sequence encodes CASSHPGVEAANYGYTF.